This T cell receptor (beta chain) comes out of a study of T cells in localized non-small cell lung cancer. Per germline, CDR1 SGHNT and CDR2 YENEEA. The J segment lost 10 bases and the V segment lost 2 bases, leaving 8 bases of the junction unmatched. The CDR3 runs 15 residues. In this sample, this clone turned up a few times. Its antigen is currently unknown. The study, taken as a whole, reports: Within adjacent lung there appeared a median approximately 60 of the top 100 tumor clones.

Sequencing was performed with immunoSEQ multiplex PCR; in TCRdb, only in-frame clones are kept and a portion is missing. The sample shows about a thousand clones, around 35% of them seen only once. The TCR sequence derives from a male donor aged 60 or older with stage II squamous cell lung carcinoma. Specimen: lung tumor tissue, collected before any cancer treatment. V is TRBV11-3 and J is TRBJ2-1, with TRBD2 identical over 10 bases. CDR3 in DNA: TGTGCCAGCAGCTTACTAGCGGGAGATGTTAGAGAGCAGTTCTTC. Encoded protein: CASSLLAGDVREQFF. Full variable domain (rest looked up from reference TRBV11-3 and TRBJ2-1): EAGVVQSPRYKIIEKKQPVAFWCNPISGHNTLYWYLQNLGQGPELLIRYENEEAVDDSQLPKDRFSAERLKGVDSTLKIQPAELGDSAVYLCASSLLAGDVREQFFGPGTRLTVL.